These 15 T cell receptor beta chains originate from one sample sequenced in a study of response to subunit inactivated influenza vaccine. TCRdb used MiXCR to reprocess the RT-PCR reads, holding one entry per CDR3 protein. There are about 570,000 distinct CDR3 sequences in the sample; about 10% occur only once, and approximately 10% lies in the top ten. This sample was shared with a second study, whose subject was T cells expressing NK-cell markers. That source notes: TCR beta cDNA was made by 5'RACE template switching with UMIs.

Here the sequenced sample was PBMCs from blood, taken on the day of vaccination. Source of these receptors: a man aged 45-65 years who received an inactivated influenza vaccine.

This clonotype has just a few counts. This chain connects TRBV5-1 to TRBJ2-7; D perhaps matches TRBD2 (5 bases). This CDR3 has 14 residues. Germline V CDR1 and CDR2: SGHRS, YFSETQ. Trimming left V 2 bases short and J 5 bases short, with 14 bases between. The CDR3 nucleotides read TGCGCCAGCAGCTTCGATCTGGGGAGTAACGAGCAGTACTTC. It yields the protein CASSFDLGSNEQYF.

This rearrangement joins TRBV10-3 to TRBJ2-2; D possibly uses TRBD1 or TRBD2 (7 bases each). The CDR3 is 16 residues long. The germline V gene encodes CDR1 ENHRY and CDR2 SYGVKD. V lost 4 bases, J lost 0 bases, and 12 bases lay in between. The CDR3 sequence is CAISGTGLANTGELFF. The CDR3 nucleotides are TGTGCCATCAGTGGGACAGGACTAGCGAACACCGGGGAGCTGTTTTTT.

The chain uses TRBV10-3 and TRBJ1-1; tentatively, D is TRBD1 (5 bases). The CDR3 spans 13 residues. With 11 bases removed from V and 0 bases from J, the gap between germline ends came to 13 bases. Germline CDR1 and CDR2: ENHRY and SYGVKD. In nucleotides, the CDR3 is TGTGCCTTACGGGGCAATTTGAACACTGAAGCTTTCTTT. It yields the protein CALRGNLNTEAFF.

This clonotype was picked up a small number of times. The rearrangement links TRBV4-2 to TRBJ2-5; no clear D gene. CDR1 is LGHNA, CDR2 YNFKEQ, per germline. V was trimmed by 2 bases and J by 2 bases, leaving 18 bases between them. The length of the CDR3 is 17 residues. The CDR3 loop is CASSQYISKRSQETQYF. The CDR3, as DNA: TGTGCCAGCAGCCAATACATATCTAAGCGCTCACAAGAGACCCAGTACTTC.

This clonotype showed up just a few times. The CDR3, as DNA: TGTGCCAGCAGTGACGGTGCGGGGGCAGCCAAAAACATTCAGTACTTC. Translating gives CASSDGAGAAKNIQYF. V usage is TRBV6-4 and J usage is TRBJ2-4, with a weak D call TRBD2 (7 bases). CDR3 length: 16 amino acids. Germline V CDR1 and CDR2: MRHNA, SNTAGT. Trimming took 2 bases from V and 0 from J, leaving 11 bases between them.

This chain's CDR3 is CASSYLTPAYNEQFF. The DNA for the CDR3 is TGTGCCAGCAGTTACTTGACCCCGGCTTACAATGAGCAGTTCTTC. This rearrangement joins TRBV6-5 to TRBJ2-1; D ambiguous. The germline CDR1 and CDR2 sequences are MNHEY and SVGAGI. V gave up 1 base and J gave up 4 bases, with 11 bases separating them. This CDR3 region has 15 residues.

The V gene is TRBV5-5, the J gene TRBJ2-7, with 7 nucleotides matching TRBD1. Germline V CDR1 and CDR2: SGHKS, YYEKEE (reference sequence). V shed 6 bases, J shed 6 bases, and the junction held 9 bases outside the gene matches. The CDR3 has 13 amino acids. The CDR3 loop reads CASNRDSGFEQYF. Written as DNA, the CDR3 is TGTGCCAGCAATCGGGACAGTGGGTTCGAGCAGTACTTC.

The chain couples TRBV28 to TRBJ2-7; no clear D. This CDR3 region has 11 residues. Germline V gene lookup returns CDR1 MDHEN and CDR2 SYDVKM. Trimming stripped 10 bases from V and 3 bases from J, with 10 bases between. The DNA of the CDR3 is TGTGCCACCAACGACCGCTACGAGCAGTACTTC. Translating gives CATNDRYEQYF.

This clonotype has more than one count but fewer than ten. V gene TRBV28 combines with J gene TRBJ1-4, with a weak D call TRBD1 (6 bases). Trimming removed 5 bases at V and 3 bases at J, with 13 bases between. Germline V lookup: CDR1 MDHEN, CDR2 SYDVKM. CDR3 size: 15 residues. The CDR3 protein is CASSSHRDANEKLFF. CDR3 DNA sequence: TGTGCCAGCAGTAGCCACAGGGATGCTAATGAAAAACTGTTTTTT.

The V gene is TRBV29-1, the J gene TRBJ2-5; 7 positions match TRBD1. The CDR3 has 13 residues. Trimming at V came to 4 bases and at J to 2 bases, leaving 4 bases not matched to a gene. Germline values: CDR1 SQVTM, CDR2 ANQGSEA. The CDR3 loop is CSVGGQQQETQYF. The CDR3 nucleotides read TGCAGCGTTGGGGGACAGCAACAAGAGACCCAGTACTTC.

This clonotype was detected a few times. This sequence joins TRBV6-4 and TRBJ2-1, with D maybe TRBD2 (7 bases). The CDR3 runs to 13 residues. The V gene lost 8 bases and the J gene lost 8 bases, with 16 bases spanning the gap. Germline CDR1 reads MRHNA; CDR2 reads SNTAGT. CDR3: CASGRGAEYEQFF. The CDR3 coding sequence is TGTGCCAGCGGTCGGGGGGCCGAGTATGAGCAGTTCTTC.

The V and J genes are TRBV19 and TRBJ2-5; 11 bases line up with TRBD2. The CDR3 length is 15 residues. The V gene end was trimmed by 5 bases and the J gene end by 2 bases; junction bases not matched to a gene: 4. Germline-derived CDR1 and CDR2 are LNHDA and SQIVND (reference sequence). In DNA form, the CDR3 reads TGTGCCAGTAGTCGACTAGCGGGAATACAAGAGACCCAGTACTTC. Translation gives CASSRLAGIQETQYF.

J is TRBJ2-7 and V is TRBV20-1, with 14 positions matching TRBD2. This CDR3 is 15 amino acids long. Germline CDR1 and CDR2: DFQATT and SNEGSKA (reference sequence). With 6 bases clipped from V and 4 bases from J, the junction kept 8 bases outside the gene matches. CDR3 region: CSARTSGRFLYEQYF. CDR3 coding DNA: TGCAGTGCCAGGACTAGCGGGAGGTTTTTGTACGAGCAGTACTTC.

In its sample, this clonotype was seen a few times. The chain employs TRBV6-2 or TRBV6-3 and TRBJ2-7; D not certain. This CDR3 spans 13 amino acids. Germline loops: CDR1 MNHEY, CDR2 SVGEGT. Trimming took off 3 bases at V and 0 bases at J, with 6 bases between the two ends. CDR3 amino acids: CASSYRSSYEQYF. The CDR3 nucleotides are TGTGCCAGCAGTTATAGGAGCTCCTACGAGCAGTACTTC.

This clonotype was detected only a few times. V is TRBV5-6 and J is TRBJ1-2, with no clear D. The CDR3 length is 14 residues. Per germline, CDR1 SGHDT and CDR2 YYEEEE. V lost 7 bases, J lost 0 bases, and 13 bases lay in between. In nucleotides, the CDR3 is TGTGCCAGCTTGGAAGGCGGTTCTAACTATGGCTACACCTTC. Protein product: CASLEGGSNYGYTF.